In this sample, the clone carrying this T cell receptor beta chain turned up many times. Its antigen is unknown. This specimen belongs to a study of T cells in Graves' hyperthyroidism and ophthalmopathy. Regions amplified from RNA transcripts were the TCR beta CDR3 regions. The HTBI primer set served for first-round RT-PCR of the TCR CDR3. Each CDR3 protein gets one entry after TCRdb re-called the multiplex PCR reads with MiXCR. The sample includes approximately 690,000 distinct CDR3 sequences, about a fifth of them seen just once. This CDR3 is built from 17 residues. Looked up from germline, CDR1 is DFQATT and CDR2 is SNEGSKA (reference sequence). The junction had 10 bases not matched to a gene; V was cut back by 1 base and J by 2 bases. Broader study findings: In blood, most of the thyroid clonotypes expanded above 0.001 were also present.

The source of this sequence is a man in his thirties or forties with Graves' ophthalmopathy. Sample: blood. The chain joins TRBV20-1 to TRBJ2-3, with 9 bases aligning to TRBD2. In nucleotides, the CDR3 is TGCAGTGCTAGAGTGGGCGGCAGCGGGAGGTACACAGATACGCAGTATTTT. Amino acids: CSARVGGSGRYTDTQYF.